These 14 T cell receptor beta chains came from one sample sequenced in a study of spatial heterogeneity in lung cancer. Study results and caveats: The number of expanded tumor alpha and beta chains correlated with mutation number.

Each CDR3 protein is one row after TCRdb ran MiXCR on the 5' RACE reads. The repertoire consists of about 5,700 distinct CDR3 sequences, with roughly an eighth occurring once and the leading ten covering 15%. These TCRs are of unknown antigen specificity. The time point: sample taken at primary tumor resection. Specimen: lung tumor tissue, collected at surgery. Receptor source: a female donor with early-stage non-small cell lung cancer.

This clonotype is labeled as medium-sized. The V call is TRBV2, the J call TRBJ2-1, with D maybe TRBD2 (6 bases). This CDR3 has 17 residues. The germline CDR1 and CDR2 sequences are SNHLY and FYNNEI. V shed 1 base and J shed 6 bases, with 19 bases lying between them. The CDR3 region has the DNA TGTGCCAGCAGTGAAGAGGGTTCTAGCGCCGGGTTCAATGAGCAGTTCTTC. Protein: CASSEEGSSAGFNEQFF.

In its sample, this clonotype is medium-sized. CDR3 protein: CACPPAGGFGGELFF. The CDR3 DNA sequence: TGTGCCTGCCCCCCCGCAGGGGGCTTCGGCGGGGAGCTGTTTTTT. The chain recombines TRBV30 with TRBJ2-2; 8 bases fit TRBD1. Looked up from germline, CDR1 is GTSNPN and CDR2 is SVGIG (reference sequence). The CDR3 runs 15 residues. Trimming at V came to 6 bases and at J to 7 bases, leaving 13 bases not matched to a gene.

This clonotype is deemed medium-sized. The rearrangement links TRBV5-1 to TRBJ2-1; 12 bases align to TRBD2. CDR1 SGHRS and CDR2 YFSETQ come from the germline V gene. V lost 2 bases, J lost 9 bases, and 9 bases stayed unmatched. This CDR3 spans 16 amino acids. CDR3 nucleotides: TGCGCCAGCAGCTTCCTAGGACTAGCGGGAAGGGGTGAGCAGTTCTTC. It encodes CASSFLGLAGRGEQFF.

Many counts were recorded for this clonotype. This sequence joins TRBV10-3 and TRBJ2-1; 13 bases map to TRBD2. CDR3 length equals 16 residues. From germline, CDR1 is ENHRY and CDR2 SYGVKD. The junction had 6 bases not matched to a gene; V was cut back by 2 bases and J by 8 bases. The DNA for the CDR3 is TGTGCCATCAGTGAGCCGACTAGCGGGAGGCCGCATGAGCAGTTCTTC. This translates into CAISEPTSGRPHEQFF.

The chain is built from TRBV12-3 or TRBV12-4 and TRBJ2-7; 11 bases match TRBD2. The CDR3 runs 14 residues. J lost 5 bases, V lost 7 bases, and 7 bases had no gene match. The CDR3 here is CASTRLAGTNEQYF. As DNA, the CDR3 is TGTGCCAGCACTCGACTAGCGGGAACCAACGAGCAGTACTTC.

In its sample, this clonotype is medium-sized. The rearrangement links TRBV20-1 to TRBJ2-2, with 8 bases that match TRBD1. The CDR3 runs to 13 residues. After removal of 3 bases from V and 6 bases from J, the junction contained 3 bases not matched to a gene. Germline CDR1 is DFQATT and CDR2 is SNEGSKA (reference sequence). The CDR3 is CSARDREAGELFF. As DNA, the CDR3 is TGCAGTGCTAGGGACAGGGAAGCCGGGGAGCTGTTTTTT.

By share, this clonotype ranks as medium-sized (0.01 to 0.1%). V gene TRBV7-2 combines with J gene TRBJ2-1; D unclear. Germline V CDR1 and CDR2: SGHTA, FQGNSA. The V end lost 5 bases, the J end lost 9 bases, and 11 bases lay between the germline ends. The CDR3 runs 12 residues. The CDR3 DNA follows: TGTGCCAGCAGCCCGCCAGCGTCTGAGCAGTTCTTC. It yields the protein CASSPPASEQFF.

This clonotype was recorded many times. The chain joins TRBV13 to TRBJ1-1; D unclear. The V end lost 9 bases, the J end lost 1 base, and 9 bases lay between the germline ends. The CDR3 is 12 amino acids. Germline V lookup: CDR1 PRHDT, CDR2 FYEKMQ (reference sequence). The CDR3 DNA reads TGTGCCAGTACCGGACGGAACACTGAAGCTTTCTTT. Its protein product is CASTGRNTEAFF.

By proportion, this clonotype is medium-sized. This chain uses TRBV6-2 or TRBV6-3 with TRBJ2-7; 16 bases line up with TRBD2. Germline V gene lookup returns CDR1 MNHEY and CDR2 SVGEGT. This CDR3 has 17 amino acids. Trimming at V came to 6 bases and at J to 4 bases, leaving 9 bases not matched to a gene. The CDR3 sequence: CASSPPGLAGGPYEQYV. CDR3 in DNA: TGTGCCAGCAGCCCCCCGGGACTAGCGGGAGGGCCGTACGAGCAGTACGTC.

The chain is built from TRBV7-2 and TRBJ2-3; D may be TRBD2 (5 bases). The germline gives CDR1 SGHTA, CDR2 FQGNSA. The CDR3 extends over 15 amino acids. V shed 5 bases and J shed 8 bases, with 20 bases lying between them. CDR3 sequence reads: CASSLEPGTRGTQYF. The CDR3 DNA reads as TGTGCCAGCAGCCTCGAGCCGGGAACCCGAGGTACGCAGTATTTT.

This clonotype is labeled medium-sized. The chain recombines TRBV3-1 with TRBJ1-6; no clear D gene. Deletions cut 5 bases from V and 9 bases from J, with 8 bases between. Germline V gene sequence: CDR1 LGHDT, CDR2 YNNKEL (reference sequence). The CDR3 is 12 residues long. The CDR3: CASSVPFSPLHF. CDR3 in DNA: TGTGCCAGCAGCGTCCCGTTTTCACCCCTCCACTTT.

In this sample, this clonotype is medium-sized. The rearrangement uses TRBV20-1 and TRBJ2-1; D is unresolved. The CDR3 loop spans 13 amino acids. V was clipped by 5 bases and J by 0 bases, with 8 bases between them. Per the germline V gene, CDR1 is DFQATT and CDR2 is SNEGSKA (reference sequence). CDR3 sequence (DNA): TGCAGTGCTGACTTCAGCTCCTACAATGAGCAGTTCTTC. It translates to CSADFSSYNEQFF.

In its sample, this clonotype is medium-sized. CDR3 region: CASSIGAGAAGTQYF. DNA of the CDR3: TGTGCCAGTAGTATCGGGGCGGGAGCGGCCGGGACCCAGTACTTC. The rearrangement links TRBV19 to TRBJ2-5; 7 bases match TRBD2. Germline CDR1 is LNHDA and CDR2 is SQIVND (reference sequence). The J segment lost 7 bases and the V segment lost 3 bases, leaving 11 bases of the junction unmatched. The CDR3 runs to 15 residues.

This clonotype counts as medium-sized (0.01 to 0.1%). The V gene is TRBV18, the J gene TRBJ2-1; maybe TRBD1 (6 bases). This CDR3 comprises 13 residues. Germline CDR1 is KGHSH and CDR2 is LQKENI. The ends were cut back, 3 bases at V and 7 bases at J, with 10 bases in the middle. CDR3 protein: CASSPKQGNEQFF. CDR3 DNA sequence: TGTGCCAGCTCACCGAAACAGGGAAATGAGCAGTTCTTC.